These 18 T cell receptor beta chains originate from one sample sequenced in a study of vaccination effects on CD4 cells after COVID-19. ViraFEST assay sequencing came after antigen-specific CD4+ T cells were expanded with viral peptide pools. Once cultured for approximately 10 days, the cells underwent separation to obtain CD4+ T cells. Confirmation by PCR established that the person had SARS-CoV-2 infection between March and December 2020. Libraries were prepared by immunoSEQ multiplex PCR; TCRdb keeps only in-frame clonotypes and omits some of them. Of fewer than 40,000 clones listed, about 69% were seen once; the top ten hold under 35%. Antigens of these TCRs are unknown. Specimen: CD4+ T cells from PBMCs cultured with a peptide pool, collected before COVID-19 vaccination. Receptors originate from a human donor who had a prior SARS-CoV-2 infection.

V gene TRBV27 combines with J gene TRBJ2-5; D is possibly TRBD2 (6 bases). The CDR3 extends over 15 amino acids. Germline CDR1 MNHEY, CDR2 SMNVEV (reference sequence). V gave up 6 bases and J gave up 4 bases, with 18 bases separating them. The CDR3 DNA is TGTGCCAGCAGCACACGACGGGGGACGGGAGAGACCCAGTACTTC. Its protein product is CASSTRRGTGETQYF.

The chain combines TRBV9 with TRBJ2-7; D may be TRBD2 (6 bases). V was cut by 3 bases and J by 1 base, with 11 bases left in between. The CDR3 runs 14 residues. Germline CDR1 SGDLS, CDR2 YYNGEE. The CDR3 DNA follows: TGTGCCAGCAGCGCCGGGAGTTGGTCCTACGAGCAGTACTTC. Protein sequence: CASSAGSWSYEQYF.

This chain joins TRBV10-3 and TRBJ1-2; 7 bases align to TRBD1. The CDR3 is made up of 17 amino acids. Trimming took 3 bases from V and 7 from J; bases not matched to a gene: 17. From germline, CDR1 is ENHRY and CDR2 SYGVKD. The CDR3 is CAISDPNPRQGISGYTF. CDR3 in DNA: TGTGCCATCAGTGATCCGAACCCGAGACAGGGTATAAGTGGCTACACCTTC.

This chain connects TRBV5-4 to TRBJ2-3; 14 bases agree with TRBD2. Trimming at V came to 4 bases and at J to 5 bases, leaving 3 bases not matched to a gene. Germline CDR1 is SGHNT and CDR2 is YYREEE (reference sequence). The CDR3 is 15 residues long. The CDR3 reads CASSRTSGRRDTQYF. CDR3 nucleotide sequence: TGTGCCAGCAGCCGGACTAGCGGGAGGAGAGATACGCAGTATTTT.

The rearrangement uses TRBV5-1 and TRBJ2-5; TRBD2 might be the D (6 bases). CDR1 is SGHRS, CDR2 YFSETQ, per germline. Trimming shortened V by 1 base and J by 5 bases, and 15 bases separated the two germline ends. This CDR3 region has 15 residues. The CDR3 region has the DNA TGCGCCAGCAGCTTGATGGACGGGAGTGGGGAGACCCAGTACTTC. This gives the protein CASSLMDGSGETQYF.

The DNA of the CDR3 is TGTGCCAGCAGCCGACGGCGGGAGGCCGATGAGCAGTTCTTC. As protein: CASSRRREADEQFF. The chain carries TRBV3-1 (or the pseudogene TRBV3-2) and TRBJ2-1; TRBD2 matches at 8 bases. V lost 4 bases to trimming and J lost 8 bases; unmatched junction nucleotides: 7. The V gene's germline CDR1 is LGHDT and CDR2 YNNKEL (reference sequence). This CDR3 is 14 amino acids long.

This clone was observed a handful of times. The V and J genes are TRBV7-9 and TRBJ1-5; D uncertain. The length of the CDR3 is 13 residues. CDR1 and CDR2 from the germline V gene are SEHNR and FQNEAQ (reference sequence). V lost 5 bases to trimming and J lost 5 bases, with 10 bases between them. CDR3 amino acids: CASSLKVDQPQHF. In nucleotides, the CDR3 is TGTGCCAGCAGCCTGAAGGTGGATCAGCCCCAGCATTTT.

CDR3 DNA: TGTGCCAGCAGGTTACGGCGAGATGGCTACACCTTC. This sequence encodes CASRLRRDGYTF. J is TRBJ1-2 and V is TRBV12-3 or TRBV12-4; the D is unclear. Trimming shortened V by 6 bases and J by 6 bases, and 11 bases separated the two germline ends. This CDR3 has 12 residues.

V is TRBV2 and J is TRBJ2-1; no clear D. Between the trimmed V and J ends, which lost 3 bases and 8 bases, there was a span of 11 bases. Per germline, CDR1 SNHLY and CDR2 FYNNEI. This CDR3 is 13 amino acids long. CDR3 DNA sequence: TGTGCCAGCAGTGAGGGTCCATTCGATGAGCAGTTCTTC. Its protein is CASSEGPFDEQFF.

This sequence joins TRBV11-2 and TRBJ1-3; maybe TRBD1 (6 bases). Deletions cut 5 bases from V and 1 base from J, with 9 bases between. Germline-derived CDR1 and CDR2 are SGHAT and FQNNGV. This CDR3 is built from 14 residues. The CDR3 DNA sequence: TGTGCCAGCAGCCGGGGACATTCTGGAAACACCATATATTTT. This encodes CASSRGHSGNTIYF.

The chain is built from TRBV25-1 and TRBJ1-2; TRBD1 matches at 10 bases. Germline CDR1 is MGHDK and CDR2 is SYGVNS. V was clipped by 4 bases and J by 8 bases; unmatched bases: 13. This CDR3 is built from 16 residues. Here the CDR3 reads CASSAPGTGVSEGYTF. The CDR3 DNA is TGTGCCAGCAGTGCGCCCGGGACAGGGGTTTCGGAGGGCTACACCTTC.

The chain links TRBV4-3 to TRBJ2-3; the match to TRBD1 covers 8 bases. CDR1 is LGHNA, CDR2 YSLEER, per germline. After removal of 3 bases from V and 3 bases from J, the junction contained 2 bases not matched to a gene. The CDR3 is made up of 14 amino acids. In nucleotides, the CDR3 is TGCGCCAGCAGCCACGGACAGGGTACAGATACGCAGTATTTT. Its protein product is CASSHGQGTDTQYF.

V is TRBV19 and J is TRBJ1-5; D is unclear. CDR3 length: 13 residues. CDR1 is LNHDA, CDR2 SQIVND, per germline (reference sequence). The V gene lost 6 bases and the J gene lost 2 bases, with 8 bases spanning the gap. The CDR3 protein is CASRTQRNQPQHF. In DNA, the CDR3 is TGTGCCAGTAGAACACAGCGCAATCAGCCCCAGCATTTT.

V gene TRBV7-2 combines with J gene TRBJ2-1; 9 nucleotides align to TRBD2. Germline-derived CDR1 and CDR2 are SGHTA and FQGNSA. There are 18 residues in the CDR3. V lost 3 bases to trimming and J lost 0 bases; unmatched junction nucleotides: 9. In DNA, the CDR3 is TGTGCCAGCAGCTTCGCGGGACTAGCAGCCGGCTCCTACAATGAGCAGTTCTTC. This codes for CASSFAGLAAGSYNEQFF.

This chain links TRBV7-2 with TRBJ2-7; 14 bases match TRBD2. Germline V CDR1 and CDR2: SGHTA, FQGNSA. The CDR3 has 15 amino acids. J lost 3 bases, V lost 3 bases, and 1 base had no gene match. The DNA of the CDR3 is TGTGCCAGCAGCTTGGGACTAGCGGGAGACTACGAGCAGTACTTC. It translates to CASSLGLAGDYEQYF.

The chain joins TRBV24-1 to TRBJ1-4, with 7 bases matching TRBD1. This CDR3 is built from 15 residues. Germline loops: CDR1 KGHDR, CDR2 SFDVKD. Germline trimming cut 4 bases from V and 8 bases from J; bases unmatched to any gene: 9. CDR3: CATSDTRQGGEKLFF. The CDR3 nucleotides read TGTGCCACCAGTGACACCCGACAGGGTGGAGAAAAACTGTTTTTT.

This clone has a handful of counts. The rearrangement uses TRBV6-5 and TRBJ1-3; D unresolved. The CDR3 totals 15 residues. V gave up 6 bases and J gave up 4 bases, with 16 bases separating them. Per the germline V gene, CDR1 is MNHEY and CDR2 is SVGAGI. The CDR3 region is CASSRDLWKGNTIYF. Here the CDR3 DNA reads TGTGCCAGCAGCCGCGATCTTTGGAAGGGAAACACCATATATTTT.

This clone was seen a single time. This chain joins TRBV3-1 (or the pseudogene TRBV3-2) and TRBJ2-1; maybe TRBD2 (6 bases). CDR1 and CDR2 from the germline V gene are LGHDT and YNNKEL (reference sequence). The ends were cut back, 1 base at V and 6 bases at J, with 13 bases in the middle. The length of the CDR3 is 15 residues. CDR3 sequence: CASSQARGESNEQFF. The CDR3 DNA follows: TGTGCCAGCAGCCAAGCCCGCGGGGAATCCAATGAGCAGTTCTTC.